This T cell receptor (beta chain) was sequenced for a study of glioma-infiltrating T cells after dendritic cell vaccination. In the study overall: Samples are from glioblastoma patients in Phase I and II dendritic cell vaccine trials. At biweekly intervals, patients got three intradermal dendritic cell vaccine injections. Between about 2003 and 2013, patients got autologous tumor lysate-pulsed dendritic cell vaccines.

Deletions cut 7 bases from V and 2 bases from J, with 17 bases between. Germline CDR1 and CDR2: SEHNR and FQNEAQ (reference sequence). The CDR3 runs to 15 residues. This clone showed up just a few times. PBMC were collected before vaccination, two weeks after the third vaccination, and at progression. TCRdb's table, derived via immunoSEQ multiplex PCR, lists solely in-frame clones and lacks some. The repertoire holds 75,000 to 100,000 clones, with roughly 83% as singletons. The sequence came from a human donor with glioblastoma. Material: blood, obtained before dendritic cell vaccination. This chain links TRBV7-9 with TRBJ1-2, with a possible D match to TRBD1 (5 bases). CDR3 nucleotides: TGTGCCAGCACCCCGTGGGGGGGGTCCAACTATGGCTACACCTTC. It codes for CASTPWGGSNYGYTF.